This is a list of T cell receptor beta chains from one sample in a study of regulatory T cells in long-lasting Graves disease. One entry per CDR3 protein, called by TCRdb with MiXCR from the multiplex PCR reads. The sample includes roughly 400,000 distinct CDR3 sequences, around 20% of them seen just once. The sequenced sample was peripheral blood mononuclear cells (PBMCs), obtained when the disease was refractory, from a patient treated with antithyroid drugs. These receptors were taken from a female donor with Graves disease. The CDR3 runs from the conserved cysteine through the conserved F or W. A D gene is named only where the DNA matches it firmly. Size is omitted from some rows. Given values are once, few, many or a class for expanded clones.

.	TRBV7-3	TRBJ1-3	.	CASSPLTGNTIYF	TGTGCCAGCAGCCCCTTAACAGGAAACACCATATATTTT
.	TRBV19	TRBJ2-7	.	CASSPSQMFYEQYF	TGTGCCAGTAGCCCCTCCCAGATGTTCTACGAGCAGTACTTC
few	TRBV5-8	TRBJ1-2	.	CASSRKDGGGANYGYTF	TGTGCCAGCAGCAGAAAGGATGGGGGGGGAGCTAACTATGGCTACACCTTC
few	TRBV12-3/TRBV12-4	TRBJ2-7	.	CASSLVVGGEQYF	TGTGCCAGCAGTTTAGTGGTGGGGGGCGAGCAGTACTTC
.	TRBV7-9	TRBJ2-7	TRBD2	CASSLGLASTYEQYF	TGTGCCAGCAGCTTAGGACTAGCGTCGACCTACGAGCAGTACTTC
many	TRBV29-1	TRBJ1-5	.	CSVGASNQPQHF	TGCAGCGTTGGGGCTAGCAATCAGCCCCAGCATTTT
.	TRBV11-2	TRBJ2-3	TRBD2	CASSSLLAGVGDTQYF	TGTGCCAGCAGCTCGCTACTAGCGGGAGTTGGCGATACGCAGTATTTT
few	TRBV28	TRBJ1-5	.	CALGENQPQHF	TGTGCCCTAGGGGAAAATCAGCCCCAGCATTTT
many	TRBV12-3/TRBV12-4	TRBJ1-1	.	CASLLLNTEAFF	TGTGCCAGCCTCCTTTTGAACACTGAAGCTTTCTTT
.	TRBV18	TRBJ2-1	.	CASSPGAGIEQFF	TGTGCCAGCTCACCAGGAGCAGGAATTGAGCAGTTCTTC
few	TRBV18	TRBJ2-3	.	CASPTEHPGQDPDTQYF	TGTGCCAGCCCTACCGAGCACCCGGGACAAGACCCCGATACGCAGTATTTT
.	TRBV19	TRBJ2-3	.	CASSGSGGRTDTQYF	TGTGCCAGTAGCGGGAGCGGAGGACGCACAGATACGCAGTATTTT
.	TRBV20-1	TRBJ1-2	.	CSARERPGYGYTF	TGCAGTGCTAGGGAAAGGCCGGGCTATGGCTACACCTTC
few	TRBV20-1	TRBJ1-1	.	CSARDLTLMNTEAFF	TGCAGTGCTAGAGACCTGACACTTATGAACACTGAAGCTTTCTTT
.	TRBV5-1	TRBJ2-1	.	CASSSGAWGNEQFF	TGCGCCAGCAGCTCAGGAGCATGGGGCAATGAGCAGTTCTTC
many	TRBV27	TRBJ2-7	TRBD1	CASSWTGDDEQYF	TGTGCCAGCAGTTGGACAGGTGACGACGAGCAGTACTTC
few	TRBV20-1	TRBJ1-3	.	CSASVGLNTIYF	TGCAGTGCTAGCGTAGGGCTAAACACCATATATTTT